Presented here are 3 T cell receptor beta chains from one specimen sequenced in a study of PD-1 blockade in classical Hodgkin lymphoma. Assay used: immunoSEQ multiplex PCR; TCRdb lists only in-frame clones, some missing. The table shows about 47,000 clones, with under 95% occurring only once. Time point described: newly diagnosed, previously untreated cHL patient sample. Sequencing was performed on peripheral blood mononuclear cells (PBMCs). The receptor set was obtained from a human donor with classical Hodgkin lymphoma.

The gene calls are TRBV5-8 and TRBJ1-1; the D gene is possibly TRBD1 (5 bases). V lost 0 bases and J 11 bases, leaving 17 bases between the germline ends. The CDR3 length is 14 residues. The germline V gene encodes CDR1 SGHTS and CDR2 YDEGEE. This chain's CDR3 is CASSLGGAHRGAFF. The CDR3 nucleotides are TGTGCCAGCAGCTTGGGCGGGGCCCACAGAGGGGCTTTCTTT.

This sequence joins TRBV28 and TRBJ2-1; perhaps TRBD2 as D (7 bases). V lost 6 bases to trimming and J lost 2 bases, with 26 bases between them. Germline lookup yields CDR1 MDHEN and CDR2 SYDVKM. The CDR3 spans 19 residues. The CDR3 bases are TGTGCCAGCAGCCGCCACGGGGGGCAGTCTAAAGGGGCCTACAATGAGCAGTTCTTC. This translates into CASSRHGGQSKGAYNEQFF. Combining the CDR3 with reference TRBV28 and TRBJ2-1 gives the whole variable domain DVKVTQSSRYLVKRTGEKVFLECVQDMDHENMFWYRQDPGLGLRLIYFSYDVKMKEKGDIPEGYSVSREKKERFSLILESASTNQTSMYLCASSRHGGQSKGAYNEQFFGPGTRLTVL.

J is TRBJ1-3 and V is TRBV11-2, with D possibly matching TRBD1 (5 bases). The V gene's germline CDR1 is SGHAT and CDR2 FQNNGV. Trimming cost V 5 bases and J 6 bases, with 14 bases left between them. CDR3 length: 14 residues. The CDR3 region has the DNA TGTGCCAGCAGCCCGGTCCGGGGGGAAAACACCATATATTTT. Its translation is CASSPVRGENTIYF.